Described below is a single TCR beta chain sequence and its context. TCRdb's copy holds only in-frame clones and misses some; the assay was immunoSEQ multiplex PCR. The data hold around 46,000 clones, with less than 35% observed a single time. From germline, CDR1 is SGHDT and CDR2 YYEEEE. J was trimmed by 5 bases and V by 4 bases; bases with no gene match: 5. The CDR3 spans 13 residues. The record originates from a study of tumour-infiltrating T cells in Burkitt lymphoma. The TCR originated in a human donor with Burkitt lymphoma. V and J are TRBV5-6 and TRBJ1-2, with TRBD1 matching over 7 bases. The specimen was tumor tissue. This chain's CDR3 is CASSPGQEYGYTF. The CDR3 DNA is TGTGCCAGCAGCCCTGGACAGGAGTATGGCTACACCTTC.